These 16 T cell receptor beta chains came from one sample sequenced in a study of blood T cell repertoires in COVID-19. TCRdb keeps only in-frame clones here, not all; method: immunoSEQ multiplex PCR. The table records 80,000 to 100,000 clones, roughly 80% of them present only once. The sequencing sample was made of peripheral blood. These receptors all come from a woman older than 75 with active or convalescent COVID-19.

In DNA form, the CDR3 reads TGTGCCAGCAGCCCCCCGGGCAGCGGGAAAGGCTACGAGCAGTACTTC. Amino acid sequence: CASSPPGSGKGYEQYF. This chain joins TRBV7-9 and TRBJ2-7; 7 bases agree with TRBD2. Germline V gene sequence: CDR1 SEHNR, CDR2 FQNEAQ (reference sequence). The CDR3 contains 16 residues. The ends lost 5 bases at V and 3 bases at J; junction bases unmatched: 13.

The genes are TRBV3-1 (or the pseudogene TRBV3-2) and TRBJ1-2; D is possibly TRBD1 (5 bases). The germline V gene encodes CDR1 LGHDT and CDR2 YNNKEL (reference sequence). The CDR3 covers 14 residues. V was shortened by 2 bases and J by 2 bases, with 9 bases between the two germline ends. CDR3 nucleotides: TGTGCCAGCAGCCAATCGGAGGGGAACTATGGCTACACCTTC. Amino acids: CASSQSEGNYGYTF.

This clone was picked up one time. This chain uses TRBV10-3 with TRBJ2-6; a weak D match, TRBD1 (6 bases). V was shortened by 2 bases and J by 0 bases, with 17 bases between the two germline ends. This CDR3 has 19 amino acids. Germline V CDR1 and CDR2: ENHRY, SYGVKD. CDR3 in DNA: TGTGCCATCAGTGAGACCCTTGGACAGCTCAGCTCTGGGGCCAACGTCCTGACTTTC. The encoded protein is CAISETLGQLSSGANVLTF.

The rearrangement joins TRBV27 to TRBJ1-2, with D unclear. Trimming cost V 6 bases and J 0 bases, with 17 bases left between them. The germline V gene encodes CDR1 MNHEY and CDR2 SMNVEV (reference sequence). The CDR3 runs to 16 residues. In DNA, the CDR3 is TGTGCCAGCAGCTATAAACAGCCGACCTCTAACTATGGCTACACCTTC. As protein: CASSYKQPTSNYGYTF.

The V gene is TRBV25-1, the J gene TRBJ1-1; 7 nucleotides align to TRBD1. Looked up from germline, CDR1 is MGHDK and CDR2 is SYGVNS. The CDR3 extends over 13 amino acids. V lost 5 bases, J lost 3 bases, and 3 bases stayed unmatched. CDR3 protein: CASSNTGDTEAFF. In DNA, the CDR3 is TGTGCCAGCAGTAACACAGGGGACACTGAAGCTTTCTTT. The full variable domain, rest sourced from reference TRBV25-1 and TRBJ1-1, is EADIYQTPRYLVIGTGKKITLECSQTMGHDKMYWYQQDPGMELHLIHYSYGVNSTEKGDLSSESTVSRIRTEHFPLTLESARPSHTSQYLCASSNTGDTEAFFGQGTRLTVV.

This clone occurred a few times. The gene calls are TRBV6-6 and TRBJ1-1; 12 nucleotides match TRBD1. Trimming took 5 bases from V and 6 from J; bases not matched to a gene: 10. Germline CDR1 MNHNY, CDR2 SVGAGI (reference sequence). The CDR3 extends over 16 amino acids. The CDR3 reads CASSPAGQGAFAEAFF. The CDR3 DNA follows: TGTGCCAGCAGTCCAGCGGGACAGGGGGCTTTCGCTGAAGCTTTCTTT.

V gene TRBV5-1 combines with J gene TRBJ2-2; 12 bases map to TRBD2. This CDR3 is 21 amino acids long. J gave up 1 base and V 1 base, and 14 bases lay outside the gene matches. Germline assignment: CDR1 SGHRS and CDR2 YFSETQ. The CDR3 protein is CASSLRDSRTSGILNTGELFF. CDR3 sequence (DNA): TGCGCCAGCAGCTTGCGGGACAGCAGGACTAGCGGGATTTTGAACACCGGGGAGCTGTTTTTT.

This CDR3 is CASSVGQGFPSGANVLTF. The CDR3 DNA reads TGTGCCAGCAGCGTCGGACAGGGATTTCCCTCTGGGGCCAACGTCCTGACTTTC. V gene TRBV7-9 combines with J gene TRBJ2-6; 8 bases align to TRBD1. The CDR3 consists of 18 residues. Trimming removed 5 bases from V and 0 bases from J; junction bases left unmatched: 9. Looked up from germline, CDR1 is SEHNR and CDR2 is FQNEAQ (reference sequence).

This clone was seen only once. V usage is TRBV5-1 and J usage is TRBJ2-1, with TRBD2 matching 8 bases. The CDR3 loop spans 17 amino acids. Germline V gives CDR1 SGHRS, CDR2 YFSETQ. Unmatched junction bases numbered 12, after V lost 4 bases and J lost 3 bases. The CDR3 coding sequence is TGCGCCAGCAGCGGTCCGGCGTTAGCGGGGCTCTACAATGAGCAGTTCTTC. Its translation is CASSGPALAGLYNEQFF.

The chain links TRBV5-1 to TRBJ1-6; D gene ambiguous. Germline CDR1 SGHRS, CDR2 YFSETQ. Trimming left V 0 bases short and J 5 bases short, with 21 bases between. This CDR3 region has 19 residues. CDR3 nucleotide sequence: TGCGCCAGCAGCTTGGTGGGCCCAAGACAACGACCCGATAATTCACCCCTCCACTTT. This encodes CASSLVGPRQRPDNSPLHF. Based on the CDR3 plus reference TRBV5-1 and TRBJ1-6, the full variable domain is KAGVTQTPRYLIKTRGQQVTLSCSPISGHRSVSWYQQTPGQGLQFLFEYFSETQRNKGNFPGRFSGRQFSNSRSEMNVSTLELGDSALYLCASSLVGPRQRPDNSPLHFGNGTRLTVT.

In its sample, this clone was seen a few times. This chain joins TRBV4-3 and TRBJ1-2; D possibly corresponds to TRBD1 (5 bases). Trimming took 4 bases from V and 6 from J, leaving 15 bases between them. Germline V gene sequence: CDR1 LGHNA, CDR2 YSLEER. The CDR3 is made up of 14 amino acids. CDR3 in DNA: TGCGCCAGCAGCCTAGAGGGTTCGGGGGATGGCTACACCTTC. It yields the protein CASSLEGSGDGYTF.

The chain uses TRBV5-1 and TRBJ2-3; 13 bases map to TRBD2. The V gene's germline CDR1 is SGHRS and CDR2 YFSETQ. The trim removed 4 bases at V and 4 bases at J, leaving 6 bases unmatched. CDR3 length: 16 amino acids. DNA of the CDR3: TGCGCCAGCAGCCCGGGACTAGCGGGGTTGGCAGATACGCAGTATTTT. Translating gives CASSPGLAGLADTQYF.

The gene calls are TRBV6-2 or TRBV6-3 and TRBJ2-7, with 13 nucleotides matching TRBD2. The trim removed 4 bases at V and 6 bases at J, leaving 3 bases unmatched. CDR3 length: 14 residues. The germline V gene encodes CDR1 MNHEY and CDR2 SVGEGT. The CDR3 bases are TGTGCCAGCAGTTTTGGACTAGCGGGAGCCGAGCAGTACTTC. Protein: CASSFGLAGAEQYF.

The V call is TRBV5-6, the J call TRBJ2-7; 10 bases are a match to TRBD2. The CDR3 length is 14 residues. J gave up 2 bases and V 4 bases, and 3 bases lay outside the gene matches. Per germline, CDR1 SGHDT and CDR2 YYEEEE. CDR3 region: CASSEGLAAYEQYF. The CDR3 bases are TGTGCCAGCAGCGAAGGACTAGCGGCCTACGAGCAGTACTTC.

V is TRBV5-6 and J is TRBJ1-5; D is uncertain. In germline, CDR1 is SGHDT, CDR2 YYEEEE. This CDR3 has 14 amino acids. V gave up 0 bases and J gave up 4 bases, with 8 bases separating them. The DNA for the CDR3 is TGTGCCAGCAGCTTGGTCGGGTGGAATCAGCCCCAGCATTTT. This translates into CASSLVGWNQPQHF.

This clone was recorded only once. The chain is built from TRBV5-4 and TRBJ2-7, with TRBD1 matching 10 bases. Germline lookup yields CDR1 SGHNT and CDR2 YYREEE (reference sequence). This CDR3 spans 14 amino acids. The trim removed 4 bases at V and 4 bases at J, leaving 5 bases unmatched. CDR3 in DNA: TGTGCCAGCAGCCGGGACAGGGGATTTTACGAGCAGTACTTC. The encoded protein is CASSRDRGFYEQYF.